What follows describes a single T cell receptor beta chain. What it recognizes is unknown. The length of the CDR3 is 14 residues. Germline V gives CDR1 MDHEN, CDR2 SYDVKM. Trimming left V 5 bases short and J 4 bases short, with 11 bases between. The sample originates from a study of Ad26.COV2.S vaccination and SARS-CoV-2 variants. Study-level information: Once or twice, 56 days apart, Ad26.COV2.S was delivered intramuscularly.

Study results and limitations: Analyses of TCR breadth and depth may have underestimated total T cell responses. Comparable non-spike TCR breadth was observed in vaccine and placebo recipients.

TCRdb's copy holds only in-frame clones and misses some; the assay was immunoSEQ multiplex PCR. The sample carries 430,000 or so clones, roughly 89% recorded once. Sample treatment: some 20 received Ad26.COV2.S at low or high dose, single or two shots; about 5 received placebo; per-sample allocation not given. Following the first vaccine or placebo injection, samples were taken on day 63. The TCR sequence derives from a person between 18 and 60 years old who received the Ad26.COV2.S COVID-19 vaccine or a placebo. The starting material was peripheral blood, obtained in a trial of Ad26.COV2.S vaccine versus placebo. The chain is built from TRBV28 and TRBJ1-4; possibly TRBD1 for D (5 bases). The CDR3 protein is CASSVQGFNEKLFF. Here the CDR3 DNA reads TGTGCCAGCAGTGTGCAGGGATTTAATGAAAAACTGTTTTTT.